This TCR beta chain was obtained from a study of blood T cell repertoires in COVID-19. Study context: The United States, Italy and Spain were the sources of the acute and convalescent COVID-19 samples.

Original processing notes: Estimates of nucleated cell counts were drawn from the amplification of reference gene primers. Assay: immunoSEQ multiplex PCR; the TCRdb copy retains only in-frame clones and omits some. V and J calls and clone size come straight from that table; D and trimming were deduced from the DNA. The sample has about 100,000 clones; 91% are singletons. CDR1 LNHDA and CDR2 SQIVND come from the germline V gene (reference sequence). V was shortened by 3 bases and J by 2 bases, with 10 bases between the two germline ends. The CDR3 runs 14 residues. The source is a human donor in a cohort sampled during active COVID-19. The rearrangement uses TRBV19 and TRBJ2-5; D gene unclear. Sequencing input: peripheral blood. CDR3: CASSMSQAQETQYF. CDR3 nucleotide sequence: TGTGCCAGTAGTATGAGTCAGGCTCAAGAGACCCAGTACTTC.